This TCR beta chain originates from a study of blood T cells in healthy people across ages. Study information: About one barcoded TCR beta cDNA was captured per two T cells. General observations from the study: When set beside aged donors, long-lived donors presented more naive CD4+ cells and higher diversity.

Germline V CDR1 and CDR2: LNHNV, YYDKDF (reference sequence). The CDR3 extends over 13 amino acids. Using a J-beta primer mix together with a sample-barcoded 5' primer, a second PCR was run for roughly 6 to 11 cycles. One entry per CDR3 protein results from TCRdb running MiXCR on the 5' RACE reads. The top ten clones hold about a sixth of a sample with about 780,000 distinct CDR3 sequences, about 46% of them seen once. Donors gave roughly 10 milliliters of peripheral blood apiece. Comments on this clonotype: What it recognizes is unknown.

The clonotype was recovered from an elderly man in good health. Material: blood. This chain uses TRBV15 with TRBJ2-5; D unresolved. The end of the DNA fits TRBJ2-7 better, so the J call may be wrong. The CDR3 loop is CATSSMGYGEQYF. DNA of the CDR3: TGTGCCACCAGCAGCATGGGTTACGGCGAGCAGTACTTC.